These 6 T cell receptor beta chains were all obtained from the same sample, sequenced in a study of blood T cell repertoires in COVID-19. The table came from immunoSEQ multiplex PCR; TCRdb's copy has only in-frame clones and leaves some out. The table shows a few hundred thousand clones, with approximately 90% occurring only once. Sequenced material: PBMCs or T cells enriched from blood (not recorded which). Every receptor here comes from a woman between 18 and 29 years old who had recovered from COVID-19.

This clone was counted once. The V and J genes are TRBV19 and TRBJ1-2, with 8 bases lining up with TRBD1. J lost 5 bases, V lost 2 bases, and 7 bases had no gene match. The CDR3 covers 15 residues. Germline-derived CDR1 and CDR2 are LNHDA and SQIVND (reference sequence). CDR3 coding DNA: TGTGCCAGTAGTATACCCGGACAGGGCCAATATGGCTACACCTTC. It translates to CASSIPGQGQYGYTF. The full variable domain, in which reference TRBV19 and TRBJ1-2 provide the parts outside the CDR3, is DGGITQSPKYLFRKEGQNVTLSCEQNLNHDAMYWYRQDPGQGLRLIYYSQIVNDFQKGDIAEGYSVSREKKESFPLTVTSAQKNPTAFYLCASSIPGQGQYGYTFGSGTRLTVV.

V gene TRBV28 combines with J gene TRBJ2-1, with 8 bases lining up with TRBD2. Trimming cost V 5 bases and J 6 bases; bases outside gene matches: 18. This CDR3 comprises 18 residues. Germline V gene sequence: CDR1 MDHEN, CDR2 SYDVKM. As DNA, the CDR3 is TGTGCCAGCAGTCCTAGTCGAGGACTAGCAACCTTCCGCAATGAGCAGTTCTTC. Encoded protein: CASSPSRGLATFRNEQFF.

V and J are TRBV4-3 and TRBJ2-7, with 8 bases that match TRBD1. The CDR3 runs 16 residues. CDR1 and CDR2 (germline): LGHNA, YSLEER. V lost 4 bases, J lost 0 bases, and 8 bases stayed unmatched. The CDR3 DNA sequence: TGCGCCAGCAGCCGTGACAGGGGATTATCCTCCTACGAGCAGTACTTC. Amino acids: CASSRDRGLSSYEQYF.

The chain recombines TRBV14 with TRBJ2-2, with no clear D. V lost 3 bases to trimming and J lost 6 bases, with 14 bases between them. CDR1 SGHDN and CDR2 FVKESK come from the germline V gene. The CDR3 runs 15 residues. Here the CDR3 reads CASSQTARGAGELFF. CDR3 nucleotide sequence: TGTGCCAGCAGCCAGACGGCTAGAGGCGCCGGGGAGCTGTTTTTT.

The gene calls are TRBV5-4 and TRBJ1-1; 8 bases fit TRBD1. J gave up 7 bases and V 4 bases, and 6 bases lay outside the gene matches. CDR1 is SGHNT, CDR2 YYREEE, per germline (reference sequence). This CDR3 has 13 residues. CDR3 nucleotides: TGTGCCAGCAGCCCGGGACAGGAATATGAAGCTTTCTTT. Its translation is CASSPGQEYEAFF.

The chain joins TRBV29-1 to TRBJ1-2; 7 bases are shared with TRBD1. The CDR3 consists of 11 residues. The germline V gene has CDR1 SQVTM and CDR2 ANQGSEA. Trimming removed 6 bases from V and 7 bases from J; junction bases left unmatched: 5. CDR3 nucleotides: TGCAGCGTGTACCAGGGGGGTGGCTACACCTTC. Translated, it gives CSVYQGGGYTF.